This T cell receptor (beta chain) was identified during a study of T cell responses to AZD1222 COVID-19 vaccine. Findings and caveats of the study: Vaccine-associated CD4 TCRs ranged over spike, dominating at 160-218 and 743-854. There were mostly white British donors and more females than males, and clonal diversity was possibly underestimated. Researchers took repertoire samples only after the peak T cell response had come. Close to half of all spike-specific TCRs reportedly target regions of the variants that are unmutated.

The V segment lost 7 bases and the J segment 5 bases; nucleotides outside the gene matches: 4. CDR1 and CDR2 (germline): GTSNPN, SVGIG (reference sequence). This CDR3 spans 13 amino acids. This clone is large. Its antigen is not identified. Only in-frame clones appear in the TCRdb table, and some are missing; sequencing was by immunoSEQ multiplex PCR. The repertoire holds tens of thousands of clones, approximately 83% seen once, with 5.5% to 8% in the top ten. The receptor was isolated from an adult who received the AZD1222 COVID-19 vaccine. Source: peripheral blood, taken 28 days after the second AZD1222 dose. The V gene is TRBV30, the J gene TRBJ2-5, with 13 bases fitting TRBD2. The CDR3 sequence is CASTSGGVETQYF. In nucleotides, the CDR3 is TGTGCCTCTACTAGCGGGGGGGTTGAGACCCAGTACTTC.